What follows is one T cell receptor beta chain and its context. Which antigen it targets is not known. No much larger clonotype is one base removed from it; base qualities were not supplied. This sample was included in a study of control samples from healthy donors and cancer patients (dated by TCRdb to 2020 to 2021). Libraries were built with the immunoSEQ multiplex PCR assay. In TCRdb, the immuneACCESS table is reduced to in-frame sequences with V and J assigned. These tables do not hold every clone; where another copy was compared, an unresolved V gene accounts for under half, and the others remain unexplained. This sample has 95,000 to 130,000 clones in its table, and roughly 92% of those were observed once. Roughly 2.6% of the sample goes to the ten largest clones. The CDR3 sequence holds 12 residues, the cysteine and phenylalanine included. The DNA shown is the 36-base CDR3, in frame from base 1. CDR1 SNHLY and CDR2 FYNNEI are derived from the germline V gene. Germline trimming amounts to 9 bases on V and 3 bases on J, with 4 as the count of junction bases outside the gene matches.

This sequence was found in a man in his thirties or forties in good health. In this chain, TRBV2 is recombined with TRBJ1-1, and 7 bases in between align with TRBD1. The sequenced sample consisted of blood. The CDR3 region has the sequence CARTGTDTEAFF. The nucleotide sequence reads TGTGCCAGAACCGGGACAGACACTGAAGCTTTCTTT.